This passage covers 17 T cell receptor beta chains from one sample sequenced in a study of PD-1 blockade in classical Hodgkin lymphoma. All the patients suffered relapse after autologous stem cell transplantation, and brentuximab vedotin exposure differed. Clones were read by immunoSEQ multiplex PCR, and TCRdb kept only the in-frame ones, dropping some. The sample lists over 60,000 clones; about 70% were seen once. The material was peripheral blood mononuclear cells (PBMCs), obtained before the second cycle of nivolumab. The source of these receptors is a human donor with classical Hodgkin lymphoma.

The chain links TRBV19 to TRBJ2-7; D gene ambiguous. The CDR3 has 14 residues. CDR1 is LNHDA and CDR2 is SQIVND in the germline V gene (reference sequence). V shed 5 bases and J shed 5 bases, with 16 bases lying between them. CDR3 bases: TGTGCCAGTAGTCCTCCCGGGTCACCCCACGAGCAGTACTTC. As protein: CASSPPGSPHEQYF.

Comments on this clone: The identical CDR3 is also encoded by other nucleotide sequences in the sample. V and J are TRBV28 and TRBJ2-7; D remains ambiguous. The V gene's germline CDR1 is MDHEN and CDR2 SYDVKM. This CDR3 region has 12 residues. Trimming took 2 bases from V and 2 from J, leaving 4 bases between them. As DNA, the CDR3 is TGTGCCAGCAGTTTAGGGGCCTACGAGCAGTACTTC. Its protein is CASSLGAYEQYF.

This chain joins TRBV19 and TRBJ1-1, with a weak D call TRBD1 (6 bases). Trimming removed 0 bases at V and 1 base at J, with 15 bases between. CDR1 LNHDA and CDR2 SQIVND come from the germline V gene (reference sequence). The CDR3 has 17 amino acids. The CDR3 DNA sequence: TGTGCCAGTAGTATAGAGCGCGGGGGCTGGGCGAACACTGAAGCTTTCTTT. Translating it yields CASSIERGGWANTEAFF. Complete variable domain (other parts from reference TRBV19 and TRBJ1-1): DGGITQSPKYLFRKEGQNVTLSCEQNLNHDAMYWYRQDPGQGLRLIYYSQIVNDFQKGDIAEGYSVSREKKESFPLTVTSAQKNPTAFYLCASSIERGGWANTEAFFGQGTRLTVV.

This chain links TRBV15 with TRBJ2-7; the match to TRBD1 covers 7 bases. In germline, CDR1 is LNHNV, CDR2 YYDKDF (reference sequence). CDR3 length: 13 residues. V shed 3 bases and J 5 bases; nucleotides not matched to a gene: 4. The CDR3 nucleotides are TGTGCCACCAGCAGCCAAACAGGGGACGAGCAGTACTTC. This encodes CATSSQTGDEQYF.

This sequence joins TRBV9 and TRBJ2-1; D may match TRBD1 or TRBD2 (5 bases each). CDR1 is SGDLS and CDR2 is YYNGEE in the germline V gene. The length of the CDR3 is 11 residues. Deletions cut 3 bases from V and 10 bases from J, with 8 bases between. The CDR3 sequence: CASSGGWEQFF. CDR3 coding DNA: TGTGCCAGCAGCGGGGGGTGGGAGCAGTTCTTC.

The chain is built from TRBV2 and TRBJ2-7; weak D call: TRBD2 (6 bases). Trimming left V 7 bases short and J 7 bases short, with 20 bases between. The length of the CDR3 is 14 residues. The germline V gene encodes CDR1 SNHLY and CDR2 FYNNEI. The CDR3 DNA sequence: TGTGCCAGCAATACGGGACTCGGTTTGGCGGAGCAGTACTTC. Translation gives CASNTGLGLAEQYF.

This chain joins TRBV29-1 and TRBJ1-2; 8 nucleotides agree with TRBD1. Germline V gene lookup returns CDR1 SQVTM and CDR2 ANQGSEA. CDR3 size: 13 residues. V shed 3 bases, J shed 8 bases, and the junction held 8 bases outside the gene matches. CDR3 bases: TGCAGCGTTGAGGTAACAGGGGGAGGCGGCTACACCTTC. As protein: CSVEVTGGGGYTF.

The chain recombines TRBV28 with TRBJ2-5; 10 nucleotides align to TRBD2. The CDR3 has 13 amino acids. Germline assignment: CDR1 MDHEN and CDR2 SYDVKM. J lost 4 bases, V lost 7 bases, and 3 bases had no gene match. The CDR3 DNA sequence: TGTGCCAGCAAAGCGGGAGGGCGAGAGACCCAGTACTTC. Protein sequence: CASKAGGRETQYF.

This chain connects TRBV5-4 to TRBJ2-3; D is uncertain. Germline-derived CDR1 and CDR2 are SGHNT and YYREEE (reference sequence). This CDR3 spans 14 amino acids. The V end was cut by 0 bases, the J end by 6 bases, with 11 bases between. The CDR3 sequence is CASSLGLDQDTQYF. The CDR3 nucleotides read TGTGCCAGCAGCTTGGGACTTGATCAGGATACGCAGTATTTT.

The CDR3 DNA follows: TGTGCCATCAGTGAAGCAGCCCAGCCGACCCACTCTGGAAACACCATATATTTT. As protein: CAISEAAQPTHSGNTIYF. The gene calls are TRBV10-3 and TRBJ1-3; unclear D gene. This CDR3 contains 18 residues. Germline lookup yields CDR1 ENHRY and CDR2 SYGVKD. V dropped 3 bases and J dropped 0 bases, with 18 bases sitting between them.

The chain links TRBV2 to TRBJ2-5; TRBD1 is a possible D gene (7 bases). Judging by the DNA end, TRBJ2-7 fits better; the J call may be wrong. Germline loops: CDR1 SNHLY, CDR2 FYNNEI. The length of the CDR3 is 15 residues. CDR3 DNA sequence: TGTGCCAGCAGTGAGGGGGCAGGGGGGTACTACGAGCAGTACTTC. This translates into CASSEGAGGYYEQYF.

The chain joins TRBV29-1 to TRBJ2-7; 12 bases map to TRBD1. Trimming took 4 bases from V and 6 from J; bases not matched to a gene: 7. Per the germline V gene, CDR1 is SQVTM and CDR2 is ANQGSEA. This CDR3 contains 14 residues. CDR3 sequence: CSVVYRDRGLEQYF. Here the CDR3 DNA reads TGCAGCGTTGTTTACCGGGACAGGGGGCTCGAGCAGTACTTC.

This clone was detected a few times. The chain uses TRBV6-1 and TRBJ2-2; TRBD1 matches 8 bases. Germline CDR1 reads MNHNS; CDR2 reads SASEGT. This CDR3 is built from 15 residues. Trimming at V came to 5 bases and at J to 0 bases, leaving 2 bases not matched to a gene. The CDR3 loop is CASSSQGANTGELFF. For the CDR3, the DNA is TGTGCCAGCAGTTCACAGGGGGCGAACACCGGGGAGCTGTTTTTT.

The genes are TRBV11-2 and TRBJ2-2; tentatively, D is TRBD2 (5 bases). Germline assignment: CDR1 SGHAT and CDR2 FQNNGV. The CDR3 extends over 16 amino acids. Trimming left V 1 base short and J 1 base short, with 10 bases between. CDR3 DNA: TGTGCCAGCAGCTTAGTAGGTAGCGTGAACACCGGGGAGCTGTTTTTT. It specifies CASSLVGSVNTGELFF.

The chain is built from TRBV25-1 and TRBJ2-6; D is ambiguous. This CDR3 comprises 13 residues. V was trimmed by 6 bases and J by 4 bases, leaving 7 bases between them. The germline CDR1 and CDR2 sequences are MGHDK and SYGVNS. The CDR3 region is CASSKGGANVLTF. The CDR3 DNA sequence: TGTGCCAGCAGCAAAGGGGGGGCCAACGTCCTGACTTTC.

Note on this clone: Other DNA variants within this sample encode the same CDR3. The CDR3 sequence: CASSLGQGGEAFF. The CDR3 coding sequence is TGCGCCAGCAGCTTGGGACAGGGGGGTGAGGCTTTCTTT. This chain uses TRBV5-1 with TRBJ1-1, with 9 nucleotides matching TRBD1. Germline CDR1 reads SGHRS; CDR2 reads YFSETQ. Trimming cost V 0 bases and J 11 bases; bases outside gene matches: 5. The CDR3 loop spans 13 amino acids.

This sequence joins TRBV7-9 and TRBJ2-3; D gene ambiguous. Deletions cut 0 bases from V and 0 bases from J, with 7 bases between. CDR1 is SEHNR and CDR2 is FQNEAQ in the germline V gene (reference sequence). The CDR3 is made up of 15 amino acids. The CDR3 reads CASSLAFSSTDTQYF. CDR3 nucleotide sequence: TGTGCCAGCAGCTTAGCGTTTAGTAGCACAGATACGCAGTATTTT. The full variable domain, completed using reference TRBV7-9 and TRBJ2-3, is DTGVSQNPRHKITKRGQNVTFRCDPISEHNRLYWYRQTLGQGPEFLTYFQNEAQLEKSRLLSDRFSAERPKGSFSTLEIQRTEQGDSAMYLCASSLAFSSTDTQYFGPGTRLTVL.